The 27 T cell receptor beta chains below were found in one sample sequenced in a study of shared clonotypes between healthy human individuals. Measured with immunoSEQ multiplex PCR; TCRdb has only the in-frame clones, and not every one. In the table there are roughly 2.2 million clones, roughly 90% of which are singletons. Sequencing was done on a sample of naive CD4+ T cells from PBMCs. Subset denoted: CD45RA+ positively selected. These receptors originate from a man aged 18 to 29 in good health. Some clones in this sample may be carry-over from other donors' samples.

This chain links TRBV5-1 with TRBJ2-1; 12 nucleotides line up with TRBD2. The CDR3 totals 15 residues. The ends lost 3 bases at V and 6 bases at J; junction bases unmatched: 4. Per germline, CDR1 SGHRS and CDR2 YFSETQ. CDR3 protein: CASSSRLAGANEQFF. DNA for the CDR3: TGCGCCAGCAGCTCCCGACTAGCGGGAGCCAATGAGCAGTTCTTC.

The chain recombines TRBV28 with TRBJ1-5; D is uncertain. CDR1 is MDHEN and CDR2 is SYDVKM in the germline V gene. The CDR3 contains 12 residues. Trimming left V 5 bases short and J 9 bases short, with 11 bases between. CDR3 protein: CASSERTGPQHF. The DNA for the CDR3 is TGTGCCAGCAGTGAAAGAACCGGGCCCCAGCATTTT. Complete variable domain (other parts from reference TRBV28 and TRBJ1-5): DVKVTQSSRYLVKRTGEKVFLECVQDMDHENMFWYRQDPGLGLRLIYFSYDVKMKEKGDIPEGYSVSREKKERFSLILESASTNQTSMYLCASSERTGPQHFGDGTRLSIL.

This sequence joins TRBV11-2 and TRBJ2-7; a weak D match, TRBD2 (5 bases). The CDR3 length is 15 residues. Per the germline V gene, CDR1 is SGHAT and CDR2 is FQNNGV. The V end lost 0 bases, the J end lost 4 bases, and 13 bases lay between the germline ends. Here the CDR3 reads CASSLELSSRYEQYF. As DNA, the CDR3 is TGTGCCAGCAGCTTAGAATTGTCTAGCAGATACGAGCAGTACTTC.

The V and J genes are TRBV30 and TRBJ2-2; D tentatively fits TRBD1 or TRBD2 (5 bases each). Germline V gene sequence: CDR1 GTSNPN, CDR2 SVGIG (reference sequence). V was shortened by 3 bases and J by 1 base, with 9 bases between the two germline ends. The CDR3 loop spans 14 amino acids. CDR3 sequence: CAWRSGRNTGELFF. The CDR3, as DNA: TGTGCCTGGAGGTCGGGACGGAACACCGGGGAGCTGTTTTTT. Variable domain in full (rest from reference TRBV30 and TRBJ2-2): SQTIHQWPATLVQPVGSPLSLECTVEGTSNPNLYWYRQAAGRGLQLLFYSVGIGQISSEVPQNLSASRPQDRQFILSSKKLLLSDSGFYLCAWRSGRNTGELFFGEGSRLTVL.

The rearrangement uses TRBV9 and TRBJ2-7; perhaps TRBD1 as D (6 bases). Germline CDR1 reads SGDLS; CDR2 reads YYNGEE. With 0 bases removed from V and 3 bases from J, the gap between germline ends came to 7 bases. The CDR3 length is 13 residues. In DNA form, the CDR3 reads TGTGCCAGCAGCGTAGAACAGGGCTACGAGCAGTACTTC. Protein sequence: CASSVEQGYEQYF.

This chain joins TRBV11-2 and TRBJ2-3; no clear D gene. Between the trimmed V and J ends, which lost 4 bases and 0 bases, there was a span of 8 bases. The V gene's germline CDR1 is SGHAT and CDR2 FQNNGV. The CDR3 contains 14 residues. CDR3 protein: CASSSQISTDTQYF. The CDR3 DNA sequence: TGTGCCAGCAGCTCTCAGATTAGCACAGATACGCAGTATTTT.

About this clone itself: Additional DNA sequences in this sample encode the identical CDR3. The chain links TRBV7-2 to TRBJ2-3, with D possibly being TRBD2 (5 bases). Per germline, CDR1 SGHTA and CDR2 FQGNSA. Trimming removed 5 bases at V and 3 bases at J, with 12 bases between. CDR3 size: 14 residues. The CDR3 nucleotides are TGTGCCAGCAGCCTCGTAGCGAGTACAGATACGCAGTATTTT. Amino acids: CASSLVASTDTQYF.

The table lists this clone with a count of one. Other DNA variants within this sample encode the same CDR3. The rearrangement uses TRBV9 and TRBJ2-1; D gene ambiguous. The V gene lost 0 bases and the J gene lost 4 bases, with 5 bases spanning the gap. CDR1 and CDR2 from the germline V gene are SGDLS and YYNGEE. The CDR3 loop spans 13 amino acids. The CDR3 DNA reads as TGTGCCAGCAGCGTAGACCGGTACAATGAGCAGTTCTTC. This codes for CASSVDRYNEQFF.

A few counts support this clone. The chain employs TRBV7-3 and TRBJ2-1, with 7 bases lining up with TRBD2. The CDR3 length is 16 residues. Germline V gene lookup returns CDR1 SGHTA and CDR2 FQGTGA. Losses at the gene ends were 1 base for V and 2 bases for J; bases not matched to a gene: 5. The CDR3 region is CASSLRSSGAYNEQFF. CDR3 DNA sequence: TGTGCCAGCAGCTTAAGGTCTAGCGGAGCCTACAATGAGCAGTTCTTC.

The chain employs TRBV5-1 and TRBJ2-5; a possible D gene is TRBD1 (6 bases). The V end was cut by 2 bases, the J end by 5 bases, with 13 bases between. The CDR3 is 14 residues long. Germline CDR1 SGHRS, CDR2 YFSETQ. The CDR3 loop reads CASSLYQGPETQYF. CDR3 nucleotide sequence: TGCGCCAGCAGCTTATACCAGGGGCCGGAGACCCAGTACTTC.

For the CDR3, the DNA is TGTGCCATCAGTCCTTGGGAGGGCGAGGGCACCGGGGAGCTGTTTTTT. It is translated as CAISPWEGEGTGELFF. The chain is built from TRBV10-3 and TRBJ2-2, with TRBD2 matching 7 bases. The CDR3 contains 16 residues. V shed 5 bases and J 4 bases; nucleotides not matched to a gene: 10. CDR1 is ENHRY and CDR2 is SYGVKD in the germline V gene.

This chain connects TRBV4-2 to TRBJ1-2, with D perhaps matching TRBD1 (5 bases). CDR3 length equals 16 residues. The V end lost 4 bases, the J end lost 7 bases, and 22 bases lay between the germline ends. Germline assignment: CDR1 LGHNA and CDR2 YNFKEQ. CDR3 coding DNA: TGTGCCAGCAGCCCCAGGGACTCTCGTAGGTTCTTTGGCTACACCTTC. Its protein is CASSPRDSRRFFGYTF.

The CDR3, as DNA: TGTGCCAGCAGCCAAGATTTTCGGGGTGAGCAGTTCTTC. This gives the protein CASSQDFRGEQFF. V usage is TRBV4-2 and J usage is TRBJ2-1; a possible D gene is TRBD2 (5 bases). Trimming cost V 0 bases and J 9 bases, with 9 bases left between them. Germline values: CDR1 LGHNA, CDR2 YNFKEQ. The CDR3 is 13 residues long.

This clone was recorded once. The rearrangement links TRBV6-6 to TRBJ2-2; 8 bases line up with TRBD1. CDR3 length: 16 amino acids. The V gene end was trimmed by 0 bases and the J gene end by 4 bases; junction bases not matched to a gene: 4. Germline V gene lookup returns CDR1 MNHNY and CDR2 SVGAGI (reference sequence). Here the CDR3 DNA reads TGTGCCAGCAGTTACTCCGGCAGGGGGCCCACCGGGGAGCTGTTTTTT. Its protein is CASSYSGRGPTGELFF.

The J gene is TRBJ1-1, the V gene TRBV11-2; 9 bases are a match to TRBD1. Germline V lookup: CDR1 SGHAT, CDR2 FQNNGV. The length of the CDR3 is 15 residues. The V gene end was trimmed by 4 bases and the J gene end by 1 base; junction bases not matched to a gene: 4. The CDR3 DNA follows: TGTGCCAGCAGCTCTTACAGGGGGCCGAACACTGAAGCTTTCTTT. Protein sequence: CASSSYRGPNTEAFF.

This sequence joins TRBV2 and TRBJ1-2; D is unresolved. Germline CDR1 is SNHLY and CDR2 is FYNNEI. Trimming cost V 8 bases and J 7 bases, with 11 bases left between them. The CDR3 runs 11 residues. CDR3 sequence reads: CASVDLAGYTF. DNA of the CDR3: TGTGCCAGCGTCGACTTGGCTGGCTACACCTTC.

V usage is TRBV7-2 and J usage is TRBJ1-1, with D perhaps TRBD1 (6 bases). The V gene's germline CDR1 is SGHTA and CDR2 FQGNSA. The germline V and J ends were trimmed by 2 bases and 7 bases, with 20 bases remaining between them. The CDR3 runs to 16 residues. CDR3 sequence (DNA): TGTGCCAGCAGCTTAATTTCTAACAGGGCCGCGCTTGAAGCTTTCTTT. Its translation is CASSLISNRAALEAFF.

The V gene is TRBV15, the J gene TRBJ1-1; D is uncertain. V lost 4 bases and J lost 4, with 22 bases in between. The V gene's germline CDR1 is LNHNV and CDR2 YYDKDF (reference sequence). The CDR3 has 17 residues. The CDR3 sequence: CATSIASAGPASTEAFF. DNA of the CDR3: TGTGCCACCAGCATTGCCTCAGCTGGTCCTGCGAGCACTGAAGCTTTCTTT.

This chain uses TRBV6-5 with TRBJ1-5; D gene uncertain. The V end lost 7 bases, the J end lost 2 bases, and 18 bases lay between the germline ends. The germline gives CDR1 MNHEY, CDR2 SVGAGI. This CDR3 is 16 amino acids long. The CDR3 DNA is TGTGCCAGCATTTATTCTCCTCCGGCGGGCAATCAGCCCCAGCATTTT. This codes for CASIYSPPAGNQPQHF.

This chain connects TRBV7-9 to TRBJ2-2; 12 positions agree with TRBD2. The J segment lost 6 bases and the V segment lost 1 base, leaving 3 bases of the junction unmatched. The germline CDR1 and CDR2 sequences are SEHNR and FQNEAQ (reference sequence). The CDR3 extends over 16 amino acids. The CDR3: CASSLVWTSGAGELFF. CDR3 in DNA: TGTGCCAGCAGCTTAGTTTGGACTAGCGGGGCCGGGGAGCTGTTTTTT.

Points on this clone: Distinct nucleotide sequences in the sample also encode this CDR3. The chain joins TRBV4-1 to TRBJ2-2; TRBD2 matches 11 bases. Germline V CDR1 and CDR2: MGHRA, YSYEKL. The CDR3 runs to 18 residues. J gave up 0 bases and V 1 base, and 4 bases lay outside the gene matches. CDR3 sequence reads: CASSQVPGLAANTGELFF. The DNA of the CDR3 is TGCGCCAGCAGCCAAGTACCGGGACTAGCGGCGAACACCGGGGAGCTGTTTTTT.

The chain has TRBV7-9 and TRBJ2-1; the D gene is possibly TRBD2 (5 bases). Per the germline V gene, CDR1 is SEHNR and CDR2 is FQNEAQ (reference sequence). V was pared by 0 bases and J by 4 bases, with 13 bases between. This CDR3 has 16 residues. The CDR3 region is CASSLARVQTYNEQFF. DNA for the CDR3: TGTGCCAGCAGCTTAGCGCGGGTACAAACTTACAATGAGCAGTTCTTC.

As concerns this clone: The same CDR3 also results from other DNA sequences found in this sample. The CDR3 DNA sequence: TGTGCCAGTGGACTAGCGGGAGGTTACGAGCAGTACTTC. The encoded protein is CASGLAGGYEQYF. V and J are TRBV9 and TRBJ2-7, with TRBD2 matching 14 bases. The CDR3 runs to 13 residues. Germline V gene sequence: CDR1 SGDLS, CDR2 YYNGEE. V shed 8 bases and J 4 bases; nucleotides not matched to a gene: 2.

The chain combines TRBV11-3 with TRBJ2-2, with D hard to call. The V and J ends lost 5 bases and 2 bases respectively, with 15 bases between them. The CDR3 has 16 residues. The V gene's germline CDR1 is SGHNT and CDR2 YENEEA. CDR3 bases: TGTGCCAGCAGCCCCCAGGCCGCTCGAAACACCGGGGAGCTGTTTTTT. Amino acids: CASSPQAARNTGELFF.

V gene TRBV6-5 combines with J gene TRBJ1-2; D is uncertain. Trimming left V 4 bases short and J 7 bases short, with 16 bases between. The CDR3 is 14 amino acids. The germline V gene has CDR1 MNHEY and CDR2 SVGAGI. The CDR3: CASSWVRTQGGYTF. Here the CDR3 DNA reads TGTGCCAGCAGTTGGGTTCGTACACAAGGTGGCTACACCTTC.

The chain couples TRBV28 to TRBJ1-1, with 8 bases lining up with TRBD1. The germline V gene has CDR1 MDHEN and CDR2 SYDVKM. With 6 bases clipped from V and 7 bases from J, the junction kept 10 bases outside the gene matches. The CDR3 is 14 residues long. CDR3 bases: TGTGCCAGCAGAGGACAGGGTATTTACAGTGAAGCTTTCTTT. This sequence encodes CASRGQGIYSEAFF.

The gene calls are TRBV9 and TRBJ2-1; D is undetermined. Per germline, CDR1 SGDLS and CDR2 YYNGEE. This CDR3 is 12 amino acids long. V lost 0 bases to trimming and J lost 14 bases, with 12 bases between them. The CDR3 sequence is CASSVVDGRKFF. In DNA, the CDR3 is TGTGCCAGCAGCGTAGTGGACGGAAGGAAGTTCTTC.